The entry that follows covers one T cell receptor (beta chain) sequence. Its target is not known. The run depth of the assay was deep. The repertoire was sequenced with immunoSEQ multiplex PCR; TCRdb's copy has only in-frame clones and lacks some. Of about 2.2 million clones listed, 90% to 95% are singletons. This sample stems from a study of shared clonotypes between healthy human individuals. The germline CDR1 and CDR2 sequences are SGHRS and YFSETQ. The length of the CDR3 is 14 residues. V lost 3 bases, J lost 4 bases, and 14 bases lay in between. Naive CD8 populations comprised CD45RO-negative cells positively selected for CCR7, excluding terminally differentiated effector memory CD45RA+ cells. Study observations and caveats: The researchers took only blood, and tissue repertoires probably look different.

The J gene is TRBJ2-7, the V gene TRBV5-1; D call uncertain. The sample was naive CD8+ T cells from PBMCs. This clonotype was obtained from a man aged 18 to 30 in good health. Some clones in this sample may be carry-over from other donors' samples. The CDR3: CASSSRSTGYEQYF. DNA for the CDR3: TGCGCCAGCAGCTCCAGGAGTACTGGGTACGAGCAGTACTTC.